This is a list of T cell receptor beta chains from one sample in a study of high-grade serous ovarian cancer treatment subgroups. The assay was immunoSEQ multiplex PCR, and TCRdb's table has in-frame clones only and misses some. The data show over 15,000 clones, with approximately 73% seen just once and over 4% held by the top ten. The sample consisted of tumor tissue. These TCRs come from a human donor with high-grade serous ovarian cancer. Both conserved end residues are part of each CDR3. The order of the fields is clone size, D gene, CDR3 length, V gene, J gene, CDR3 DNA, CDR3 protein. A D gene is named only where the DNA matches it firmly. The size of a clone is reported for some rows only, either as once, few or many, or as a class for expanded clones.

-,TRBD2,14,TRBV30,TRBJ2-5,TGTGCCTGGAGTGTGTCGAGCGGGGGCGTGACCCAGTACTTC,CAWSVSSGGVTQYF
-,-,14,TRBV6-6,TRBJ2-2,TGTGCCAGCTGTCCCCACTCTACCGCCGGGGAGCTGTTTTTT,CASCPHSTAGELFF
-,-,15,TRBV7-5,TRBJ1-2,TGTGCCAGAAGCTTAAGATCGTCCGTCCTCTATGGCTACACCTTC,CARSLRSSVLYGYTF
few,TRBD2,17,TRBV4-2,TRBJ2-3,TGTGCCAGCAGCCAAGACCTAGCGGGGGGCAGCACAGATACGCAGTATTTT,CASSQDLAGGSTDTQYF
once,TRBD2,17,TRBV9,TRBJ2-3,TGTGCCAGCAGCCTCAGACTAGCGGGGGGATTCACAGATACGCAGTATTTT,CASSLRLAGGFTDTQYF
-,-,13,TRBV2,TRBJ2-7,TGTGCCAGCAGTGAATGGGTAGGGAACGAGCAGTACTTC,CASSEWVGNEQYF
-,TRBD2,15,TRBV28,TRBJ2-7,TGTGCCAGCAGTTTGAAAGGCGGGAGCTCCTACGAGCAGTACTTC,CASSLKGGSSYEQYF
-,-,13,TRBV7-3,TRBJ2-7,TGTGCCAGCAGCCCTCGGGGGAGTTACGAGCAGTACTTC,CASSPRGSYEQYF
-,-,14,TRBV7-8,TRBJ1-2,TGTGCCAGCAGCGCGACAGCAAAAATCTATGGCTACACCTTC,CASSATAKIYGYTF
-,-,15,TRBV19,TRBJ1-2,TGTGCCAGTAGGGGACCACAGGGCCCCGACTATGGCTACACCTTC,CASRGPQGPDYGYTF
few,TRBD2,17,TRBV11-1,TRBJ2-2,TGTGCCAGCAGCCCCGGGACTAGCGGGGGTAACACCGGGGAGCTGTTTTTT,CASSPGTSGGNTGELFF
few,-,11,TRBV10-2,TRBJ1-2,TGCGCCAGCAGTGAGGGGTATGGCTACACCTTC,CASSEGYGYTF
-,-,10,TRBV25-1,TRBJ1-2,TGTGCCAGCAGTGATCCGTTCTACACCTTC,CASSDPFYTF
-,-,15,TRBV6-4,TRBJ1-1,TGTGCCAGCAGCGCCTTGGCGGGAGAATCCACTGAAGCTTTCTTT,CASSALAGESTEAFF
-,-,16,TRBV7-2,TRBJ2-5,TGTGCCAGCAGCTCCGGGAGTGGCGGCGGGGTAAGGACCCAGTACTTC,CASSSGSGGGVRTQYF
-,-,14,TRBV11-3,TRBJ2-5,TGTGCCAGCAGCTTTTCGACACCTAAAGAGACCCAGTACTTC,CASSFSTPKETQYF
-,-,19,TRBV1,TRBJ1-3,TGCACCAGCAGCCAAGGGGGGAGGGGGGCCCAACTCTCTGGAAACACCATATATTTT,CTSSQGGRGAQLSGNTIYF
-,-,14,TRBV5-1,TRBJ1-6,TGCGCCAGCACCCTGAGGGGGGACGATTCACCCCTCCACTTT,CASTLRGDDSPLHF
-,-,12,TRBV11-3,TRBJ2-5,TGTGCCAGCAGCTTAGGGGCAGAGACCCAGTACTTC,CASSLGAETQYF
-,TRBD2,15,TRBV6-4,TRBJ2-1,TGTGCCAGCAGTGAAGGAGCGGGGTCCTACAATGAGCAGTTCTTC,CASSEGAGSYNEQFF
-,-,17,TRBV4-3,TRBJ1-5,TGCGCCAGCAGCCGTGAGGCCCCTGGGACCAGCAATCAGCCCCAGCATTTT,CASSREAPGTSNQPQHF
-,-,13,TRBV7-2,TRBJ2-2,TGTGCCAGCACCATACTGTTGGGGGGGGAGCTGTTTTTT,CASTILLGGELFF
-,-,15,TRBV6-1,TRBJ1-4,TGTGCCAGCAGTGAACTCGACAGCCTTAATGAAAAACTGTTTTTT,CASSELDSLNEKLFF
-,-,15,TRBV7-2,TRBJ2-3,TGTGCCAGCAGCTATGGGGGCCCCGGCACAGATACGCAGTATTTT,CASSYGGPGTDTQYF
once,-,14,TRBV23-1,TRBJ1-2,TGCGCCAGCAGCCGGAAGTCTCAAACCCGGGGCTACACCTTC,CASSRKSQTRGYTF
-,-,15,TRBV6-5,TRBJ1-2,TGTGCCACCCGCCTTATATACAGGTCTAACTATGGCTACACCTTC,CATRLIYRSNYGYTF
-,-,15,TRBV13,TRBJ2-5,TGTGCCAGCAGCTTATTTGTCGGGGGACGGGAGACCCAGTACTTC,CASSLFVGGRETQYF